The sequence of this T cell receptor (beta chain) was determined in a study of human T cells and chemical hapten exposure. Study overall: Slight differences in pooled library volume were the main source of varying TCR yields across samples.

In the library, unique molecular identifiers were attached to individual cDNA molecules. Original methodology: Per sample, the median was around 100,000 TCRs, with values from approximately 25,000 to 650,000. TCRdb called the 5' RACE reads again in MiXCR, with one record for every CDR3 protein. For this entry, the V and J calls and clone size follow TCRdb and not the study's own pipeline. The data show roughly 110,000 distinct CDR3 sequences, 15% to 20% seen once. Note on this clonotype: Its antigen is not known.

The germline V gene encodes CDR1 MNHNY and CDR2 SVGAGI (reference sequence). The CDR3 consists of 14 residues. V shed 7 bases and J 10 bases; nucleotides not matched to a gene: 13. Extraction of total RNA was performed on unfractionated whole blood. Findings and limits, study-wide: No shift was seen in TCRs above 1 in 1000 frequency with DPC sensitization.

This TCR was sampled from a human donor in good health. The chain uses TRBV6-6 and TRBJ2-4; TRBD1 matches at 7 bases. CDR3 bases: TGTGCCAGCACCGCTAGGGGGCTTGAGGGAATTCAGTACTTC. Translation: CASTARGLEGIQYF.